The 23 T cell receptor beta chains reported below all come from one sample, sequenced in a study of T cell repertoires in cytomegalovirus infection. In TCRdb, the reads were re-called with MiXCR into one record per CDR3 protein. The data contain under 850,000 distinct CDR3 sequences, 35% of them singletons. Sequenced sample: PBMCs. Receptors were obtained from a human donor in good health (CMV status not recorded). Some clones in this sample may be carry-over from other donors' samples.

The chain carries TRBV12-3 or TRBV12-4 and TRBJ2-1; D not certain. The CDR3 consists of 16 residues. V dropped 6 bases and J dropped 9 bases, with 24 bases sitting between them. DNA for the CDR3: TGTGCCAGCAGCCCGGTGCGAATTATTCAAGGCGGTGAGCAGTTCTTC. Protein product: CASSPVRIIQGGEQFF.

This clonotype was seen at least ten times. V and J are TRBV7-2 and TRBJ1-5, with D possibly TRBD1 on 5 matching bases. CDR3 length: 17 amino acids. Trimming removed 1 base at V and 6 bases at J, with 19 bases between. Germline CDR1 reads SGHTA; CDR2 reads FQGNSA. DNA of the CDR3: TGTGCCAGCAGCTTAGTGGTGGCAGGGAAACTTGTTCAGCCCCAGCATTTT. This translates into CASSLVVAGKLVQPQHF.

V is TRBV30 and J is TRBJ1-5; TRBD1 is a possible D gene (5 bases). Trimming cost V 4 bases and J 0 bases, with 16 bases left between them. The CDR3 is 16 residues long. Germline CDR1 reads GTSNPN; CDR2 reads SVGIG (reference sequence). As DNA, the CDR3 is TGTGCCTGGACCAAACCTGGACAAAATAGCAATCAGCCCCAGCATTTT. Translating gives CAWTKPGQNSNQPQHF. Based on the CDR3 plus reference TRBV30 and TRBJ1-5, the full variable domain is SQTIHQWPATLVQPVGSPLSLECTVEGTSNPNLYWYRQAAGRGLQLLFYSVGIGQISSEVPQNLSASRPQDRQFILSSKKLLLSDSGFYLCAWTKPGQNSNQPQHFGDGTRLSIL.

Notes on this clonotype: This could be a read error, since a much larger clone is one nucleotide away. The chain joins TRBV7-8 to TRBJ1-1; TRBD1 matches 9 bases. CDR3 length: 18 amino acids. Germline lookup yields CDR1 SGHVS and CDR2 FQNEAQ. With 5 bases clipped from V and 3 bases from J, the junction kept 16 bases outside the gene matches. The CDR3 sequence is CASSPHRGREYRHTEAFF. CDR3 coding DNA: TGTGCCAGCAGCCCCCACAGGGGGCGAGAATACAGACACACTGAAGCTTTCTTT.

This clonotype has a handful of counts. The chain has TRBV7-9 and TRBJ1-1, with no clear D. V was trimmed by 2 bases and J by 4 bases, leaving 5 bases between them. CDR1 is SEHNR and CDR2 is FQNEAQ in the germline V gene (reference sequence). The CDR3 is made up of 12 amino acids. The CDR3 loop reads CASSLRPTEAFF. The CDR3 DNA is TGTGCCAGCAGCTTACGCCCCACTGAAGCTTTCTTT.

The table lists this clonotype with a few counts. The V gene is TRBV6-2 or TRBV6-3, the J gene TRBJ2-1, with D possibly matching TRBD2 (6 bases). In germline, CDR1 is MNHEY, CDR2 SVGEGT. The CDR3 has 16 residues. V lost 4 bases and J lost 4, with 17 bases in between. The CDR3 region has the DNA TGTGCCAGCAGTTTCTGGACTAACTCCAAGTACAATGAGCAGTTCTTC. Protein: CASSFWTNSKYNEQFF.

The chain has TRBV6-2 or TRBV6-3 and TRBJ2-3; D is uncertain. Germline V CDR1 and CDR2: MNHEY, SVGEGT. The CDR3 is made up of 14 amino acids. Trimming shortened V by 5 bases and J by 6 bases, and 15 bases separated the two germline ends. CDR3 coding DNA: TGTGCCAGCAGTCCCACATCCATGGGGGATACGCAGTATTTT. Protein product: CASSPTSMGDTQYF.

This clonotype occurred a few times. The chain carries TRBV25-1 and TRBJ2-1; 7 bases match TRBD2. The J segment lost 6 bases and the V segment lost 8 bases, leaving 10 bases of the junction unmatched. Germline CDR1 reads MGHDK; CDR2 reads SYGVNS. This CDR3 comprises 14 residues. Here the CDR3 DNA reads TGTGCCAGCGGCCCCGCGGGAGTTATCAATGAGCAGTTCTTC. Its protein product is CASGPAGVINEQFF.

On this clonotype: The germline gene is not matched at one end of the junction; a read error may be the cause. The chain joins TRBV12-3 or TRBV12-4 to TRBJ1-5; a possible D gene is TRBD1 (5 bases). This CDR3 is built from 15 residues. The CDR3 is CASSSRDAGDQPQHF. The CDR3 nucleotides read TGTGCCAGCAGTTCCCGGGACGCTGGAGATCAGCCTCAGCATTTT.

This clonotype came up a few times. The genes are TRBV20-1 and TRBJ2-7; 8 bases match TRBD1. The CDR3 has 13 amino acids. With V trimmed by 5 bases and J by 5 bases, 8 bases remained unmatched. Per germline, CDR1 DFQATT and CDR2 SNEGSKA (reference sequence). The DNA of the CDR3 is TGCAGTGCTGGGACGACAGGGGATAACGAGCAGTACTTC. This codes for CSAGTTGDNEQYF.

V usage is TRBV19 and J usage is TRBJ2-1, with D maybe TRBD1 (6 bases). V was shortened by 6 bases and J by 2 bases, with 11 bases between the two germline ends. The CDR3 sequence is 14 residues long. Germline loops: CDR1 LNHDA, CDR2 SQIVND (reference sequence). CDR3 in amino acids: CASSSQGTYNEQFF. The CDR3 DNA sequence: TGTGCCAGTAGCTCACAGGGAACCTACAATGAGCAGTTCTTC.

On this clonotype: A read error may be the cause here, since a much bigger clone is one base away. The gene calls are TRBV28 and TRBJ2-7; D remains ambiguous. Germline CDR1 reads MDHEN; CDR2 reads SYDVKM. The V and J ends lost 3 bases and 3 bases respectively, with 9 bases between them. This CDR3 has 13 residues. As DNA, the CDR3 is TGTGCCAGCAGTTTGAGACCTCGCTACGAGCAGTACTTC. Protein: CASSLRPRYEQYF.

There are a few counts of this clonotype. The rearrangement links TRBV28 to TRBJ1-5; D call uncertain. CDR1 is MDHEN, CDR2 SYDVKM, per germline. Trimming shortened V by 8 bases and J by 5 bases, and 16 bases separated the two germline ends. The CDR3 covers 14 residues. The CDR3 region has the DNA TGTGCCAGCCAAGTTGGATTGATTCATCAGCCCCAGCATTTT. As protein: CASQVGLIHQPQHF.

The chain is built from TRBV7-3 and TRBJ2-5; 11 nucleotides match TRBD2. The CDR3 loop spans 15 amino acids. After removal of 6 bases from V and 5 bases from J, the junction contained 8 bases not matched to a gene. In germline, CDR1 is SGHTA, CDR2 FQGTGA. The CDR3, as DNA: TGTGCCAGCAGGCCTAGCGGGAGGAACGGGGAGACCCAGTACTTC. This translates into CASRPSGRNGETQYF.

This chain joins TRBV19 and TRBJ1-1; TRBD1 agrees at 9 bases. This CDR3 contains 15 residues. The germline V gene has CDR1 LNHDA and CDR2 SQIVND (reference sequence). V lost 2 bases and J lost 4; bases outside the gene matches: 5. The CDR3 DNA reads TGTGCCAGTAGTATATGGGGACAGGGCGGCACTGAAGCTTTCTTT. Translated: CASSIWGQGGTEAFF.

This clonotype has only a few counts. The rearrangement joins TRBV7-2 to TRBJ2-7; D might be TRBD2 (6 bases). The CDR3 runs 13 residues. Trimming removed 4 bases at V and 3 bases at J, with 10 bases between. Looked up from germline, CDR1 is SGHTA and CDR2 is FQGNSA. CDR3 protein: CASSSTTSYEQYF. The CDR3 nucleotides are TGTGCCAGCAGCTCGACGACTAGCTACGAGCAGTACTTC.

This clonotype occurred once. The junction and the germline gene differ at one end; a read error may be behind it. The chain joins TRBV19 to TRBJ2-1, with 7 bases fitting TRBD2. The germline CDR1 and CDR2 sequences are LNHDA and SQIVND (reference sequence). The CDR3 runs to 17 residues. CDR3: CVSSIPLADISYNEQFF. The CDR3 DNA sequence: TGTGTCAGTAGTATCCCGCTAGCGGACATCTCCTACAATGAGCAGTTCTTC.

The chain carries TRBV2 and TRBJ1-4; TRBD1 matches at 9 bases. The CDR3 loop spans 15 amino acids. Germline loops: CDR1 SNHLY, CDR2 FYNNEI. J was trimmed by 3 bases and V by 6 bases; bases with no gene match: 5. As DNA, the CDR3 is TGTGCCAGCAGGGCGACAGGGGGGGCTAATGAAAAACTGTTTTTT. Translating it yields CASRATGGANEKLFF.

The rearrangement uses TRBV6-6 and TRBJ2-7; D is uncertain. V was cut by 6 bases and J by 3 bases, with 18 bases left in between. Germline V gene sequence: CDR1 MNHNY, CDR2 SVGAGI (reference sequence). The CDR3 runs to 15 residues. Here the CDR3 reads CASRPEVGIVYEQYF. In nucleotides, the CDR3 is TGTGCCAGCAGACCCGAGGTTGGGATAGTCTACGAGCAGTACTTC.

V and J are TRBV6-5 and TRBJ1-2, with D possibly TRBD1 on 6 matching bases. The CDR3 spans 11 residues. Trimming pared 7 bases from V and 6 bases from J, leaving 9 bases between. CDR1 is MNHEY and CDR2 is SVGAGI in the germline V gene. The chain's CDR3 is CASKGEDGYTF. CDR3 sequence (DNA): TGTGCCAGCAAGGGGGAGGATGGCTACACCTTC.

This clonotype was found a few times. The J gene is TRBJ2-3, the V gene TRBV7-3; D is ambiguous. The CDR3 runs to 15 residues. Germline V CDR1 and CDR2: SGHTA, FQGTGA. Trimming cost V 2 bases and J 1 base, with 10 bases left between them. CDR3 sequence: CASSLGKSGTDTQYF. Written as DNA, the CDR3 is TGTGCCAGCAGCTTAGGGAAATCCGGCACAGATACGCAGTATTTT. Using reference TRBV7-3 and TRBJ2-3 for the parts outside the CDR3, the full variable domain is GAGVSQTPSNKVTEKGKYVELRCDPISGHTALYWYRQSLGQGPEFLIYFQGTGAADDSGLPNDRFFAVRPEGSVSTLKIQRTERGDSAVYLCASSLGKSGTDTQYFGPGTRLTVL.

Only a few counts were recorded for this clonotype. The V gene is TRBV11-2, the J gene TRBJ2-3; D could derive from TRBD1 or TRBD2 (5 bases each). CDR1 and CDR2 from the germline V gene are SGHAT and FQNNGV. CDR3 length equals 15 residues. Between the trimmed V and J ends, which lost 6 bases and 3 bases, there was a span of 16 bases. The CDR3 is CASRAWGRRTDTQYF. The CDR3 DNA sequence: TGTGCCAGCAGGGCCTGGGGGAGACGGACAGATACGCAGTATTTT.

Many counts were recorded for this clonotype. The V gene is TRBV27, the J gene TRBJ1-6, with D perhaps matching TRBD1 (6 bases). Germline CDR1 reads MNHEY; CDR2 reads SMNVEV (reference sequence). Trimming removed 5 bases from V and 10 bases from J, with 18 bases in between. This CDR3 spans 15 amino acids. The CDR3 protein is CASSSKGVGWSPLHF. The DNA of the CDR3 is TGTGCCAGCAGTAGTAAGGGGGTAGGATGGTCACCCCTCCACTTT.